Presented here are 9 T cell receptor beta chains from one specimen sequenced in a study of response to subunit inactivated influenza vaccine. TCRdb passed the RT-PCR reads through MiXCR, listing each CDR3 protein once. The top ten hold 6% to 8% of the sample, which has approximately 730,000 distinct CDR3 sequences, about 14% seen once. Here the sequenced sample was PBMCs from blood, taken 14 days before vaccination. The source of these receptors is a man aged 50 or older who received an inactivated influenza vaccine.

This chain connects TRBV20-1 to TRBJ1-4, with TRBD1 matching over 10 bases. Germline V lookup: CDR1 DFQATT, CDR2 SNEGSKA (reference sequence). Trimming at V came to 5 bases and at J to 0 bases, leaving 9 bases not matched to a gene. CDR3 length: 17 amino acids. Here the CDR3 reads CSAFSRTGGATNEKLFF. In nucleotides, the CDR3 is TGCAGTGCTTTCTCCCGGACAGGGGGTGCAACTAATGAAAAACTGTTTTTT.

The V and J genes are TRBV12-5 and TRBJ2-2, with TRBD2 as a possible D gene (5 bases). CDR1 is LGHNT, CDR2 FRNRAP, per germline. Trimming removed 3 bases at V and 4 bases at J, with 15 bases between. The CDR3 covers 16 residues. CDR3 DNA sequence: TGTGCTAGTGGTTTTTCGCGCCATGAGGGCACCGGGGAGCTGTTTTTT. The encoded protein is CASGFSRHEGTGELFF.

This clonotype was counted only a few times. The genes are TRBV27 and TRBJ2-7; 12 bases align to TRBD2. V was clipped by 5 bases and J by 7 bases; unmatched bases: 9. Per the germline V gene, CDR1 is MNHEY and CDR2 is SMNVEV (reference sequence). The CDR3 runs to 15 residues. The CDR3, as DNA: TGTGCCAGCAGTAAACGACTAGCGGGAGTTTGGGAGCAGTACTTC. This sequence encodes CASSKRLAGVWEQYF.

This clonotype was found a few times. CDR3 sequence: CASRETGRTEAFF. The CDR3 DNA sequence: TGTGCCAGCAGAGAGACAGGGAGGACTGAAGCTTTCTTT. The rearrangement joins TRBV12-3 or TRBV12-4 to TRBJ1-1; TRBD1 matches at 7 bases. The CDR3 length is 13 residues. Unmatched junction bases numbered 6, after V lost 6 bases and J lost 5 bases.

This clonotype was found a few times. The chain links TRBV29-1 to TRBJ2-3, with TRBD2 matching 8 bases. In germline, CDR1 is SQVTM, CDR2 ANQGSEA. J was trimmed by 0 bases and V by 8 bases; bases with no gene match: 7. The CDR3 length is 14 residues. CDR3 sequence: CSPASGGSTDTQYF. The CDR3 DNA reads as TGCAGCCCTGCGAGCGGGGGTAGCACAGATACGCAGTATTTT.

A remark on this clonotype: A much larger clone lies a single base off, so this may be a read error. The conserved final phenylalanine or tryptophan is absent from the CDR3, which likely points to a read error. The rearrangement joins TRBV4-1 to TRBJ2-5, with TRBD2 matching over 8 bases. Per the germline V gene, CDR1 is MGHRA and CDR2 is YSYEKL. With V trimmed by 3 bases and J by 3 bases, 6 bases remained unmatched. This CDR3 is built from 15 residues. The CDR3 reads CASSHPGGTEETQYS. The CDR3, as DNA: TGCGCCAGCAGCCACCCGGGAGGGACCGAAGAGACCCAGTACTCC.

Comments on this clonotype: One end of the junction does not line up with germline, which may come from a read error. The chain links TRBV7-9 to TRBJ2-2; tentatively, D is TRBD2 (6 bases). In germline, CDR1 is SEHNR, CDR2 FQNEAQ (reference sequence). This CDR3 is built from 14 residues. CDR3 coding DNA: TGTGCCAGCAGCTTAGAAGGACATATCGGGGGGCTGTTTTTT. This sequence encodes CASSLEGHIGGLFF.

The V call is TRBV19, the J call TRBJ2-1, with D perhaps TRBD1 (5 bases). CDR1 is LNHDA and CDR2 is SQIVND in the germline V gene (reference sequence). The V gene lost 1 base and the J gene lost 7 bases, with 17 bases spanning the gap. The CDR3 length is 16 residues. This CDR3 is CASSIAGALGGNEQFF. The CDR3 DNA is TGTGCCAGTAGTATAGCTGGGGCGTTGGGTGGAAATGAGCAGTTCTTC.

The chain carries TRBV28 and TRBJ2-7; no definite D call. The germline CDR1 and CDR2 sequences are MDHEN and SYDVKM. V was cut by 1 base and J by 2 bases, with 9 bases left in between. This CDR3 contains 14 residues. The CDR3 here is CASSLLQTTYEQYF. The CDR3 DNA sequence: TGTGCCAGCAGTTTATTACAGACCACCTACGAGCAGTACTTC.